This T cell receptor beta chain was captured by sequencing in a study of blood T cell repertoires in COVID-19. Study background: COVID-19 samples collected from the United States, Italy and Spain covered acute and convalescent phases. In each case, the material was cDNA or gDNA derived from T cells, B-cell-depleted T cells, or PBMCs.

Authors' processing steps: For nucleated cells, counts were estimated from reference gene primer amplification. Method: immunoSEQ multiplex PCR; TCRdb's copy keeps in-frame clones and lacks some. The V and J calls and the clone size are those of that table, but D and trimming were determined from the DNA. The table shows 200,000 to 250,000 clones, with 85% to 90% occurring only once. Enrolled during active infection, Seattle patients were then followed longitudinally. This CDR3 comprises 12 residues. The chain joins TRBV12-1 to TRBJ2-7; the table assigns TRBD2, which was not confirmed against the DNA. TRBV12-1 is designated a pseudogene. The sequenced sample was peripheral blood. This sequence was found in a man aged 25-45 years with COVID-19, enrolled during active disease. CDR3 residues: CASSLRGYEQYF. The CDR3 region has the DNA TGTGCCAGCAGCTTGAGAGGCTACGAGCAGTACTTC.